This is a list of T cell receptor beta chains from one sample in a study of blood T cell repertoires in COVID-19. Only in-frame clones appear in the TCRdb table, and some are missing; sequencing was by immunoSEQ multiplex PCR. The profile shows approximately 300,000 clones, roughly 82% of them singletons. The sequencing sample was made of peripheral blood. The receptor source for this set is a woman in her forties or fifties with acute or convalescent COVID-19. Both conserved end residues are part of each CDR3.

v_gene: TRBV9; j_gene: TRBJ2-3; CDR3aa: CASSAGVSGTDTQYF
v_gene: TRBV2; j_gene: TRBJ1-1; CDR3aa: CASSQFSTEAFF
v_gene: TRBV29-1; j_gene: TRBJ1-2; CDR3aa: CSATGGESNYGYTF
v_gene: TRBV10-3; j_gene: TRBJ1-1; CDR3aa: CAISESEGRNTEAFF
v_gene: TRBV27; j_gene: TRBJ2-3; CDR3aa: CASSSTGDYTDTQYF
v_gene: TRBV5-1; j_gene: TRBJ2-7; CDR3aa: CASSSRQQGLSYEQYF
v_gene: TRBV5-1; j_gene: TRBJ2-7; CDR3aa: CASSLVEGKKKYF
v_gene: TRBV11-2; j_gene: TRBJ2-1; CDR3aa: CASSLDLVFYEQFF
v_gene: TRBV10-3; j_gene: TRBJ1-1; CDR3aa: CAISTAVRGITEAFF
v_gene: TRBV7-2; j_gene: TRBJ1-4; CDR3aa: CASSPRAVFLAEKLFF
v_gene: TRBV6-2/TRBV6-3; j_gene: TRBJ2-7; CDR3aa: CASSYDWGQGSPYEQYF
v_gene: TRBV7-2; j_gene: TRBJ2-1; CDR3aa: CASSFWSGVYNEQFF
v_gene: TRBV5-6; j_gene: TRBJ2-7; CDR3aa: CASSLGTSEQYF
v_gene: TRBV7-2; j_gene: TRBJ2-3; CDR3aa: CASSTDMYTDTQYF
v_gene: TRBV7-3; j_gene: TRBJ2-5; CDR3aa: CASSLSQQETQYF
v_gene: TRBV7-9; j_gene: TRBJ2-7; CDR3aa: CASSLDRVTAYEQYF
v_gene: TRBV7-2; j_gene: TRBJ2-5; CDR3aa: CASSRGTVSQETQYF
v_gene: TRBV3-1/TRBV3-2; j_gene: TRBJ2-3; CDR3aa: CASSPRRGVERGEDTQYF
v_gene: TRBV7-6; j_gene: TRBJ2-7; CDR3aa: CASSPHVIYEQYF
v_gene: TRBV18; j_gene: TRBJ1-6; CDR3aa: CASSRQGAGSPLHF
v_gene: TRBV6-6; j_gene: TRBJ1-2; CDR3aa: CASNTPQVLGYGYTF
v_gene: TRBV29-1; j_gene: TRBJ2-5; CDR3aa: CSVVTRWQETQYF
v_gene: TRBV19; j_gene: TRBJ2-5; CDR3aa: CASSNKAYHASTSPETQYF
v_gene: TRBV6-1; j_gene: TRBJ2-7; CDR3aa: CASSEGHSYEQYF
v_gene: TRBV14; j_gene: TRBJ2-7; CDR3aa: CASSQDGTGGYEQYF
v_gene: TRBV7-9; j_gene: TRBJ1-4; CDR3aa: CASSPGTGVNEKLFF
v_gene: TRBV7-2; j_gene: TRBJ2-3; CDR3aa: CASSLDRPSGSTDTQYF
v_gene: TRBV11-2; j_gene: TRBJ2-7; CDR3aa: CASSSRTSPRTTYEQYF
v_gene: TRBV18; j_gene: TRBJ2-1; CDR3aa: CASSPPGASGRGEQFF
v_gene: TRBV9; j_gene: TRBJ2-1; CDR3aa: CASSVRQGDEQFF
v_gene: TRBV18; j_gene: TRBJ2-5; CDR3aa: CASSPPNGIGQETQYF
v_gene: TRBV4-1; j_gene: TRBJ1-2; CDR3aa: CASSQGYVTGSRYGYTF
v_gene: TRBV4-3; j_gene: TRBJ2-5; CDR3aa: CASSRSGTSETQYF
v_gene: TRBV6-5; j_gene: TRBJ2-1; CDR3aa: CASSTRIVGNEQFF
v_gene: TRBV6-5; j_gene: TRBJ2-3; CDR3aa: CASSSGQGSADTQYF
v_gene: TRBV2; j_gene: TRBJ1-6; CDR3aa: CASSLTGNVGSPLHF
v_gene: TRBV5-5; j_gene: TRBJ1-5; CDR3aa: CASSLEVPAGFHQPQHF
v_gene: TRBV27; j_gene: TRBJ2-7; CDR3aa: CASSLSFPGQTYEQYF